This T cell receptor (beta chain) is drawn from a study of radiotherapy plus CTLA-4 blockade in lung cancer. This CDR3 region has 14 residues. CDR1 and CDR2 from the germline V gene are LNHNV and YYDKDF (reference sequence). Profiled with immunoSEQ multiplex PCR; TCRdb holds only in-frame clones, not every one. The sample holds about 49,000 clones, about 88% seen once. The V and J genes are TRBV15 and TRBJ2-5; TRBD1 matches 7 bases. The J call may be incorrect, as the DNA end agrees better with TRBJ2-7. The material sequenced was peripheral blood, taken from a patient treated with radiotherapy plus ipilimumab. This TCR derives from a human donor with non-small cell lung cancer whose response to radiotherapy plus ipilimumab could not be evaluated. The CDR3 loop reads CATSRDRRSYEQYF. CDR3 sequence (DNA): TGTGCCACCAGCAGGGACAGGCGGTCCTACGAGCAGTACTTC.